In this sample, the clone carrying this TCR beta chain turned up many times. Its antigen is still unknown. This entry is derived from a study of T cell repertoires in cytomegalovirus infection. Looking at the study overall: Recently identified HLA-C-restricted and well-studied HLA-B-restricted CMV epitopes were used.

CDR3 length equals 11 residues. Per germline, CDR1 MNHNS and CDR2 SASEGT. Trimming stripped 6 bases from V and 7 bases from J, with 9 bases between. TCRdb called the reads again in MiXCR, with one record for every CDR3 protein. The profile shows 100,000 to 150,000 distinct CDR3 sequences, 32% of them singletons. The chain uses TRBV6-1 and TRBJ1-2; D remains unclear. The origin of this receptor is a human donor in good health (CMV status not recorded). Some clones in this sample may be carry-over from other donors' samples. Sample: CD8+ T cells from cultured PBMCs, taken from culture after CMV antigen stimulation. This CDR3 reads CASRTPVGYTF. As DNA, the CDR3 is TGTGCCAGCAGAACCCCAGTTGGCTACACCTTC.